Listed below are T cell receptor beta chains from one sample, sequenced in a study of blood T cells in healthy people across ages. MiXCR was run by TCRdb on the 5' RACE reads, yielding one entry per CDR3 protein. The data contain 1.5 million to 2 million distinct CDR3 sequences, 25% to 30% of them singletons. Sequencing was performed on blood. Receptors originate from a woman aged 30 to 39 in good health. The CDR3 runs from the conserved cysteine through the conserved F or W. Each record gives: J gene, clone size, V gene, D gene, CDR3 protein, CDR3 DNA. D genes are given only for firm matches. Clone sizes are given selectively: once, few, many, or a class where the clone is expanded.

TRBJ1-2	.	TRBV25-1	.	CASSESDRFYGYTF	TGTGCCAGCAGTGAATCCGACAGATTCTATGGCTACACCTTC
TRBJ2-3	few	TRBV20-1	TRBD2	CSATSSGGDTQYF	TGCAGTGCTACGTCTAGCGGAGGAGATACGCAGTATTTT
TRBJ1-1	many	TRBV7-8	.	CASSLGSSRNTEAFF	TGTGCCAGCAGCTTAGGGTCCAGCCGGAACACTGAAGCTTTCTTT
TRBJ1-5	few	TRBV10-2	TRBD1	CASSTGGYQPQHF	TGCGCCAGCTCCACAGGGGGCTATCAGCCCCAGCATTTT
TRBJ2-5	few	TRBV20-1	.	CSARARSQETQYF	TGCAGTGCTAGAGCTAGGAGCCAAGAGACCCAGTACTTC
TRBJ2-5	.	TRBV28	.	CASSRLGTLQETQYF	TGTGCCAGCAGCCGACTCGGGACGCTCCAAGAGACCCAGTACTTC
TRBJ2-7	many	TRBV13	.	CASSLMQTGSYEQYF	TGTGCCAGCAGCTTAATGCAGACAGGCTCCTACGAGCAGTACTTC
TRBJ2-3	few	TRBV12-3/TRBV12-4	.	CASSLRGLSTDMQYF	TGTGCCAGCAGTTTACGGGGTCTCAGCACAGATATGCAGTATTTT
TRBJ2-7	.	TRBV18	.	CTSSRDYEQYF	TGTACCAGCTCACGGGACTACGAGCAGTACTTC
TRBJ2-7	.	TRBV7-2	.	CASSSEGVVFYEQYF	TGTGCCAGCAGCTCAGAAGGGGTGGTCTTCTACGAGCAGTACTTC
TRBJ1-2	many	TRBV9	.	CASSVDPGARGYTF	TGTGCCAGCAGCGTAGATCCGGGGGCGAGGGGCTACACCTTC
TRBJ1-2	.	TRBV13	TRBD1	CASSLVTGKYGYTF	TGTGCCAGCAGCTTAGTGACAGGGAAGTATGGCTACACCTTC
TRBJ1-4	.	TRBV20-1	.	CSARDGRGWTNEKLFF	TGCAGTGCTAGAGATGGTCGGGGATGGACTAATGAAAAACTGTTTTTT